This T cell receptor beta chain was captured by sequencing in a study of blood T cell repertoires in COVID-19. On the study more broadly: Researchers got acute and convalescent COVID-19 samples from the United States, Italy and Spain. T cells, B-cell-depleted T cells, or PBMCs supplied cDNA or gDNA.

CDR1 and CDR2 (germline): SGDLS, YYNGEE. CDR3 length: 13 amino acids. V dropped 1 base and J dropped 6 bases, with 5 bases sitting between them. The method was immunoSEQ multiplex PCR; TCRdb's version includes in-frame clones alone and lacks a portion of them. The sample consists of fewer than 120,000 clones, 87% of them appearing once. The rearrangement joins TRBV9 to TRBJ1-6; no clear D gene. This TCR derives from a human donor in a cohort sampled during active COVID-19. Sequencing was carried out using peripheral blood. The CDR3 DNA reads as TGTGCCAGCAGCGTAACGGTTAATTCACCCCTCCACTTT. Its translation: CASSVTVNSPLHF.